The 20 T cell receptor beta chains reported below all come from one sample, sequenced in a study of identifying expanded T cells in peripheral blood. Sequencing used immunoSEQ multiplex PCR; TCRdb keeps in-frame clones, though not all of them. The sample lists just under 65,000 clones, over 75% occurring once. Input material: blood. All receptors derive from a person aged 18 to 75 in good health.

In this sample, this clone turned up a few times. The chain is built from TRBV6-4 and TRBJ2-3; 10 nucleotides align to TRBD2. The CDR3 totals 16 residues. Germline CDR1 MRHNA, CDR2 SNTAGT. J lost 4 bases, V lost 1 base, and 5 bases had no gene match. CDR3 loop: CASSDLPSGSPDTQYF. DNA of the CDR3: TGTGCCAGCAGTGACTTGCCTAGCGGGAGCCCAGATACGCAGTATTTT.

The rearrangement joins TRBV6-4 to TRBJ2-1, with D maybe TRBD1 (6 bases). V shed 6 bases and J shed 6 bases, with 15 bases lying between them. Germline-derived CDR1 and CDR2 are MRHNA and SNTAGT. There are 14 residues in the CDR3. In DNA, the CDR3 is TGTGCCAGCAGCCCCCGGGACACTTCCAATGAGCAGTTCTTC. Its protein is CASSPRDTSNEQFF.

The chain has TRBV6-5 and TRBJ1-1, with D unresolved. Germline V gene lookup returns CDR1 MNHEY and CDR2 SVGAGI. V lost 4 bases and J 7 bases, leaving 13 bases between the germline ends. The CDR3 runs 13 residues. The chain's CDR3 is CASSLSSRHEAFF. Here the CDR3 DNA reads TGTGCCAGCAGTTTATCTTCGAGACATGAAGCTTTCTTT.

This chain uses TRBV9 with TRBJ2-1, with TRBD2 matching over 9 bases. CDR3 length: 16 amino acids. The V segment lost 3 bases and the J segment 4 bases; nucleotides outside the gene matches: 8. Germline V CDR1 and CDR2: SGDLS, YYNGEE. CDR3: CASSAYSAGGYNEQFF. In DNA form, the CDR3 reads TGTGCCAGCAGCGCCTACTCGGCGGGGGGGTACAATGAGCAGTTCTTC.

This clone has a single count. This rearrangement joins TRBV27 to TRBJ2-3; 7 bases agree with TRBD1. V trimming: 1 base; J trimming: 7 bases; junction bases outside the gene matches: 5. Germline assignment: CDR1 MNHEY and CDR2 SMNVEV (reference sequence). The CDR3 spans 14 residues. The CDR3: CASSLLGQRNTQYF. CDR3 DNA: TGTGCCAGCAGTTTATTGGGACAGCGTAATACGCAGTATTTT.

DNA for the CDR3: TGCGCCAGCAGCTTGCAGGGATCCTACACGGGAGATACGCAGTATTTT. Protein sequence: CASSLQGSYTGDTQYF. The rearrangement joins TRBV5-1 to TRBJ2-3, with D tentatively TRBD1 (5 bases). Trimming pared 1 base from V and 5 bases from J, leaving 17 bases between. The germline V gene has CDR1 SGHRS and CDR2 YFSETQ. CDR3 size: 16 residues.

The CDR3 coding sequence is TGTGCAAGTCGCTTAAATAGCGGGAGGGCCATGACCTCAGATACGCAGTATTTT. Translating it yields CASRLNSGRAMTSDTQYF. The rearrangement joins TRBV12-2 to TRBJ2-3; the table assigns TRBD2, which was not confirmed against the DNA. TRBV12-2 is tagged as a pseudogene. The CDR3 consists of 18 residues.

A few counts support this clone. V gene TRBV28 combines with J gene TRBJ1-1; the D is unclear. With 2 bases removed from V and 5 bases from J, the gap between germline ends came to 15 bases. This CDR3 region has 15 residues. Per the germline V gene, CDR1 is MDHEN and CDR2 is SYDVKM. In DNA, the CDR3 is TGTGCCAGCAGTTTAATGGTTTCCCTGCAAACTGAAGCTTTCTTT. Translation: CASSLMVSLQTEAFF.

The chain uses TRBV2 and TRBJ2-3, with D hard to call. This CDR3 has 14 amino acids. The V end lost 10 bases, the J end lost 2 bases, and 16 bases lay between the germline ends. Germline CDR1 SNHLY, CDR2 FYNNEI. The CDR3 here is CATLLAQNTDTQYF. CDR3 DNA: TGTGCCACTCTCTTGGCACAGAACACAGATACGCAGTATTTT. The entire variable domain, with the rest obtained from reference TRBV2 and TRBJ2-3, is as follows: EPEVTQTPSHQVTQMGQEVILRCVPISNHLYFYWYRQILGQKVEFLVSFYNNEISEKSEIFDDQFSVERPDGSNFTLKIRSTKLEDSAMYFCATLLAQNTDTQYFGPGTRLTVL.

The chain is built from TRBV6-5 and TRBJ2-3, with 12 positions matching TRBD2. The CDR3 is 14 amino acids. The junction had 3 bases not matched to a gene; V was cut back by 5 bases and J by 6 bases. CDR1 is MNHEY, CDR2 SVGAGI, per germline. The CDR3 sequence is CASSGLAGSDTQYF. In DNA, the CDR3 is TGTGCCAGCAGTGGACTAGCGGGGTCGGATACGCAGTATTTT.

V is TRBV7-8 and J is TRBJ2-1; no firm D call. Trimming stripped 4 bases from V and 1 base from J, with 11 bases between. The length of the CDR3 is 15 residues. The V gene's germline CDR1 is SGHVS and CDR2 FQNEAQ. The CDR3 DNA reads TGTGCCAGCAGCTCCCGGACCGAATCCTACAATGAGCAGTTCTTC. This gives the protein CASSSRTESYNEQFF.

The DNA for the CDR3 is TGCAGCGTCCTGGGGCTCACAGGGTCTCAAGAGACCCAGTACTTC. Its translation is CSVLGLTGSQETQYF. This chain uses TRBV29-1 with TRBJ2-5, with a tentative D call TRBD1 (6 bases). Germline assignment: CDR1 SQVTM and CDR2 ANQGSEA. This CDR3 spans 15 amino acids. Between the trimmed V and J ends, which lost 6 bases and 2 bases, there was a span of 19 bases. Filled out from reference TRBV29-1 and TRBJ2-5, the complete variable domain reads SAVISQKPSRDICQRGTSLTIQCQVDSQVTMMFWYRQQPGQSLTLIATANQGSEATYESGFVIDKFPISRPNLTFSTLTVSNMSPEDSSIYLCSVLGLTGSQETQYFGPGTRLLVL.

The V call is TRBV10-2, the J call TRBJ1-2, with D possibly being TRBD1 (5 bases). V was clipped by 6 bases and J by 8 bases, with 16 bases between them. There are 13 residues in the CDR3. Germline lookup yields CDR1 WSHSY and CDR2 SAAADI. The chain's CDR3 is CASSPRWGGGYTF. For the CDR3, the DNA is TGCGCCAGCAGCCCCCGATGGGGCGGCGGCTACACCTTC.

This chain connects TRBV28 to TRBJ2-7; TRBD1 agrees at 9 bases. Trimming took 6 bases from V and 6 from J; bases not matched to a gene: 0. The V gene's germline CDR1 is MDHEN and CDR2 SYDVKM. The CDR3 sequence is 11 residues long. The CDR3 nucleotides are TGTGCCAGCAGGACAGGGGGCGAGCAGTACTTC. Amino acid sequence: CASRTGGEQYF.

This chain joins TRBV25-1 and TRBJ1-3, with D possibly matching TRBD1 (6 bases). Germline values: CDR1 MGHDK, CDR2 SYGVNS. The CDR3 extends over 16 amino acids. Trimming shortened V by 6 bases and J by 0 bases, and 15 bases separated the two germline ends. The CDR3 DNA is TGTGCCAGCAGGGGACAATGGGTAGGCTCTGGAAACACCATATATTTT. Translated: CASRGQWVGSGNTIYF.

The V call is TRBV7-9, the J call TRBJ1-5; D might be TRBD1 (6 bases). This CDR3 comprises 16 residues. Germline values: CDR1 SEHNR, CDR2 FQNEAQ (reference sequence). V lost 3 bases and J lost 5, with 17 bases in between. The CDR3 region is CASSFSVRGPDQPQHF. CDR3 nucleotides: TGTGCCAGCAGCTTTAGTGTGCGGGGGCCCGATCAGCCCCAGCATTTT. Full variable domain (remainder filled in from reference TRBV7-9 and TRBJ1-5): DTGVSQNPRHKITKRGQNVTFRCDPISEHNRLYWYRQTLGQGPEFLTYFQNEAQLEKSRLLSDRFSAERPKGSFSTLEIQRTEQGDSAMYLCASSFSVRGPDQPQHFGDGTRLSIL.

V usage is TRBV4-2 and J usage is TRBJ1-2, with TRBD1 matching 8 bases. The germline CDR1 and CDR2 sequences are LGHNA and YNFKEQ. J lost 2 bases, V lost 3 bases, and 5 bases had no gene match. This CDR3 comprises 15 residues. CDR3 in DNA: TGTGCCAGCAGCCACTCGGGACAGGCAAACTATGGCTACACCTTC. It is translated as CASSHSGQANYGYTF.

V usage is TRBV9 and J usage is TRBJ2-2, with D uncertain. V lost 0 bases to trimming and J lost 6 bases, with 6 bases between them. This CDR3 spans 13 amino acids. Per the germline V gene, CDR1 is SGDLS and CDR2 is YYNGEE. The CDR3 DNA reads TGTGCCAGCAGCGTAGGCGTTGCCGGGGAGCTGTTTTTT. Translation gives CASSVGVAGELFF.

The chain has TRBV7-6 and TRBJ1-3, with D perhaps TRBD1 (6 bases). The V end was cut by 5 bases, the J end by 9 bases, with 20 bases between. This CDR3 has 15 residues. Per germline, CDR1 SGHVS and CDR2 FNYEAQ. CDR3: CASSARGPSGGTIYF. In DNA form, the CDR3 reads TGTGCCAGCAGCGCCAGGGGACCTTCTGGTGGCACCATATATTTT. The variable domain in full, completed from reference TRBV7-6 and TRBJ1-3, reads GAGVSQSPRYKVTKRGQDVALRCDPISGHVSLYWYRQALGQGPEFLTYFNYEAQQDKSGLPNDRFSAERPEGSISTLTIQRTEQRDSAMYRCASSARGPSGGTIYFGEGSWLTVV.

The chain uses TRBV6-4 and TRBJ2-3; D ambiguous. The CDR3 covers 14 residues. Trimming removed 4 bases at V and 1 base at J, with 9 bases between. Per the germline V gene, CDR1 is MRHNA and CDR2 is SNTAGT. CDR3: CASSGLPGTDTQYF. For the CDR3, the DNA is TGTGCCAGCAGTGGTTTACCCGGCACAGATACGCAGTATTTT.